Reported below is one TCR beta chain. Antigen specificity is unknown. TCRdb called the reads again in MiXCR, with one record for every CDR3 protein. The table has around 530,000 distinct CDR3 sequences, roughly 29% seen once. The data were taken from a study of T cell repertoires in cytomegalovirus infection. Overall study: Indications of both CMV infection and matching HLA type were provided by public TCR beta signatures. Study findings and constraints: Predominance within the ex vivo response was attributable to HLA-C-restricted CMV-specific TCR beta clonotypes. Carriers of CMV and the relevant HLA type were discriminated by public TCR beta frequency.

The CDR3 is made up of 13 amino acids. The germline gives CDR1 MNHEY, CDR2 SVGAGI. With 10 bases removed from V and 2 bases from J, the gap between germline ends came to 13 bases. This chain joins TRBV6-5 and TRBJ2-3; TRBD1 might be the D (6 bases). The sample was PBMCs. This receptor was identified in a human donor in good health (CMV status not recorded). Some clones in this sample may be carry-over from other donors' samples. CDR3 loop: CAILDRITDTQYF. CDR3 DNA: TGTGCCATTCTCGACAGGATCACAGATACGCAGTATTTT.